This passage covers 29 T cell receptor beta chains from one sample sequenced in a study of Graves' ophthalmopathy and Graves' hyperthyroidism. Transcripts of RNA were the source for amplifying TCR beta CDR3 regions. In the first round, RT-PCR was carried out with HTBI primers, and a multiplex PCR formed the second round. TCRdb independently ran MiXCR on the multiplex PCR reads; one entry per CDR3 protein. The sample yields hundreds of thousands of distinct CDR3 sequences, roughly 20% seen once. Specimen: peripheral blood. Receptors originate from a woman under 30 with stable Graves' hyperthyroidism.

This clonotype has a count of ten or more. V usage is TRBV25-1 and J usage is TRBJ1-3; D gene ambiguous. V shed 4 bases and J shed 10 bases, with 14 bases lying between them. The germline gives CDR1 MGHDK, CDR2 SYGVNS. The CDR3 is 13 residues long. The CDR3, as DNA: TGTGCCAGCAGTGCCGGAGCTGTGGGGACCATATATTTT. Residues: CASSAGAVGTIYF.

At least ten counts were recorded for this clonotype. The chain employs TRBV4-2 and TRBJ2-5; D remains unclear. Per the germline V gene, CDR1 is LGHNA and CDR2 is YNFKEQ. Trimming removed 0 bases at V and 5 bases at J, with 7 bases between. The length of the CDR3 is 13 residues. CDR3: CASSQDLVETQYF. The CDR3 coding sequence is TGTGCCAGCAGCCAAGATCTGGTGGAGACCCAGTACTTC.

The table lists this clonotype with many counts. The J gene is TRBJ1-1, the V gene TRBV30; D remains ambiguous. The V end was cut by 4 bases, the J end by 1 base, with 10 bases between. The CDR3 runs 13 residues. The germline V gene has CDR1 GTSNPN and CDR2 SVGIG (reference sequence). Written as DNA, the CDR3 is TGTGCCTGGAATTGGCAGAGGAACACTGAAGCTTTCTTT. It translates to CAWNWQRNTEAFF. The variable domain in full, with the rest retrieved from reference TRBV30 and TRBJ1-1, is SQTIHQWPATLVQPVGSPLSLECTVEGTSNPNLYWYRQAAGRGLQLLFYSVGIGQISSEVPQNLSASRPQDRQFILSSKKLLLSDSGFYLCAWNWQRNTEAFFGQGTRLTVV.

This clonotype came up many times. This chain joins TRBV27 and TRBJ1-2; D is perhaps TRBD1 (6 bases). The CDR3 is 13 amino acids. Germline CDR1 MNHEY, CDR2 SMNVEV (reference sequence). DNA of the CDR3: TGTGCTCAACAGGGAGGACCTTCCTATGGCTACACCTTC. This encodes CAQQGGPSYGYTF.

This clonotype was observed many times. The germline gene is not matched at one end of the junction; a read error may be the cause. This chain connects TRBV11-2 to TRBJ2-4; D remains unclear. Per the germline V gene, CDR1 is SGHAT and CDR2 is FQNNGV. The CDR3 sequence is 15 residues long. The CDR3 coding sequence is TGTGCCAGCAGCTTAACTCGGTGGCAGAAAAACATTAAGTACTTC. Its protein is CASSLTRWQKNIKYF.

The rearrangement uses TRBV12-3 or TRBV12-4 and TRBJ2-6; D remains ambiguous. The CDR3 is 14 amino acids. The germline V and J ends were trimmed by 9 bases and 0 bases, with 9 bases remaining between them. The CDR3 DNA reads TGTGCCAGTGCTTTAAGCTCTGGGGCCAACGTCCTGACTTTC. It is translated as CASALSSGANVLTF.

This clonotype has ten or more counts. This chain connects TRBV4-3 to TRBJ1-5; the D is unclear. The CDR3 extends over 14 amino acids. Trimming pared 2 bases from V and 6 bases from J, leaving 11 bases between. Germline-derived CDR1 and CDR2 are LGHNA and YSLEER. CDR3 sequence: CASSQYEWGQPQHF. Written as DNA, the CDR3 is TGCGCCAGCAGCCAATACGAGTGGGGTCAGCCCCAGCATTTT.

V usage is TRBV28 and J usage is TRBJ1-5; D gene unclear. Trimming cost V 2 bases and J 3 bases, with 5 bases left between them. Germline lookup yields CDR1 MDHEN and CDR2 SYDVKM. This CDR3 comprises 13 residues. CDR3 bases: TGTGCCAGCAGTTTAATTTCCAATCAGCCCCAGCATTTT. It yields the protein CASSLISNQPQHF. The full variable domain, in which reference TRBV28 and TRBJ1-5 provide the parts outside the CDR3, is DVKVTQSSRYLVKRTGEKVFLECVQDMDHENMFWYRQDPGLGLRLIYFSYDVKMKEKGDIPEGYSVSREKKERFSLILESASTNQTSMYLCASSLISNQPQHFGDGTRLSIL.

The rearrangement links TRBV4-1 to TRBJ1-2; maybe TRBD1 (5 bases). The V end lost 4 bases, the J end lost 1 base, and 22 bases lay between the germline ends. This CDR3 has 18 amino acids. Germline V gives CDR1 MGHRA, CDR2 YSYEKL. The CDR3 is CASSRVPGRQPDNYGYTF. CDR3 sequence (DNA): TGCGCCAGCAGCCGCGTACCGGGACGGCAACCTGATAACTATGGCTACACCTTC.

This clonotype was recorded many times. The chain couples TRBV20-1 to TRBJ2-5; 10 bases map to TRBD2. CDR1 and CDR2 (germline): DFQATT, SNEGSKA (reference sequence). V lost 6 bases and J lost 0; bases outside the gene matches: 4. The CDR3 extends over 14 amino acids. The DNA for the CDR3 is TGCAGTGCCACAGCGGGAGGGGACCAAGAGACCCAGTACTTC. Residues: CSATAGGDQETQYF.

In its sample, this clonotype was seen many times. The gene calls are TRBV19 and TRBJ2-7; weak D call: TRBD2 (5 bases). The CDR3 extends over 13 amino acids. Trimming left V 5 bases short and J 3 bases short, with 11 bases between. Germline V gene sequence: CDR1 LNHDA, CDR2 SQIVND (reference sequence). The DNA of the CDR3 is TGTGCCAGTAGTGAGGGAGAAATCTACGAGCAGTACTTC. Residues: CASSEGEIYEQYF.

In its sample, this clonotype was seen many times. The gene calls are TRBV6-5 and TRBJ2-5; D unclear. With 4 bases removed from V and 5 bases from J, the gap between germline ends came to 11 bases. Germline CDR1 reads MNHEY; CDR2 reads SVGAGI. This CDR3 is 13 amino acids long. The CDR3: CASSSPDGETQYF. The DNA of the CDR3 is TGTGCCAGCAGTTCCCCCGATGGGGAGACCCAGTACTTC.

This clonotype was recorded many times. The V and J genes are TRBV12-3 or TRBV12-4 and TRBJ1-2; no reliable D call. This CDR3 is built from 12 residues. The ends were cut back, 5 bases at V and 6 bases at J, with 10 bases in the middle. The CDR3 nucleotides are TGTGCCAGCAGTCCAACCTTGGATGGCTACACCTTC. Its protein is CASSPTLDGYTF.

This clonotype has ten or more counts. V is TRBV27 and J is TRBJ2-3; D unclear. V was trimmed by 2 bases and J by 2 bases, leaving 5 bases between them. This CDR3 is 13 amino acids long. CDR1 is MNHEY, CDR2 SMNVEV, per germline (reference sequence). CDR3 in amino acids: CASSLRYTDTQYF. DNA of the CDR3: TGTGCCAGCAGTTTACGATACACAGATACGCAGTATTTT.

J is TRBJ2-7 and V is TRBV19, with no clear D. This CDR3 is built from 15 residues. The germline V gene has CDR1 LNHDA and CDR2 SQIVND (reference sequence). Between the trimmed V and J ends, which lost 6 bases and 2 bases, there was a span of 17 bases. Here the CDR3 DNA reads TGTGCCAGTAGCACGACCTATTTGGGAACCTACGAGCAGTACTTC. Amino acids: CASSTTYLGTYEQYF.

This clonotype was seen many times. The V call is TRBV18, the J call TRBJ1-6, with D unresolved. CDR1 is KGHSH and CDR2 is LQKENI in the germline V gene. The CDR3 loop spans 15 amino acids. Trimming pared 5 bases from V and 0 bases from J, leaving 8 bases between. CDR3 nucleotides: TGTGCCAGCTCAAAGGAAAGCTCCTATAATTCACCCCTCCACTTT. It codes for CASSKESSYNSPLHF. Combining the CDR3 with reference TRBV18 and TRBJ1-6 gives the whole variable domain NAGVMQNPRHLVRRRGQEARLRCSPMKGHSHVYWYRQLPEEGLKFMVYLQKENIIDESGMPKERFSAEFPKEGPSILRIQQVVRGDSAAYFCASSKESSYNSPLHFGNGTRLTVT.

The chain is built from TRBV6-1 and TRBJ1-6; D remains ambiguous. CDR3 length: 13 residues. Germline CDR1 reads MNHNS; CDR2 reads SASEGT. The V and J ends lost 6 bases and 10 bases respectively, with 13 bases between them. The CDR3 sequence: CASSDKISSPLHF. CDR3 DNA sequence: TGTGCCAGCAGCGACAAGATAAGCTCACCCCTCCACTTT.

The V call is TRBV28, the J call TRBJ1-2; TRBD1 is a possible D gene (5 bases). The CDR3 length is 18 residues. Germline CDR1 reads MDHEN; CDR2 reads SYDVKM. Trimming pared 2 bases from V and 4 bases from J, leaving 23 bases between. The CDR3 loop reads CASSLRSGTDYPGYGYTF. The CDR3 DNA reads TGTGCCAGCAGTTTAAGATCCGGGACCGATTACCCCGGCTATGGCTACACCTTC.

A few counts support this clonotype. The rearrangement uses TRBV20-1 and TRBJ2-7; TRBD2 agrees at 11 bases. Trimming at V came to 3 bases and at J to 6 bases, leaving 10 bases not matched to a gene. Germline values: CDR1 DFQATT, CDR2 SNEGSKA (reference sequence). This CDR3 is 15 amino acids long. This CDR3 is CSARGGSGLAVEQYF. The CDR3 coding sequence is TGCAGTGCTAGGGGAGGTTCGGGACTAGCGGTCGAGCAGTACTTC.

V gene TRBV5-1 combines with J gene TRBJ2-6; D is undetermined. The germline V and J ends were trimmed by 3 bases and 0 bases, with 7 bases remaining between them. CDR1 and CDR2 (germline): SGHRS, YFSETQ. This CDR3 contains 15 residues. The CDR3 sequence: CASSSQASGANVLTF. CDR3 DNA: TGCGCCAGCAGCTCCCAGGCCTCTGGGGCCAACGTCCTGACTTTC.

This clonotype was observed many times. The CDR3, as DNA: TGTGCCAGCAGTTTTGACGTTAACGAGCAGTACTTC. This codes for CASSFDVNEQYF. V is TRBV28 and J is TRBJ2-7, with unresolved D. Germline V gene sequence: CDR1 MDHEN, CDR2 SYDVKM. With 3 bases removed from V and 5 bases from J, the gap between germline ends came to 8 bases. The CDR3 runs 12 residues.

This clonotype was counted ten times or more. The V call is TRBV19, the J call TRBJ1-5, with D perhaps TRBD1 (5 bases). CDR1 and CDR2 (germline): LNHDA, SQIVND (reference sequence). V dropped 2 bases and J dropped 2 bases, with 7 bases sitting between them. The CDR3 extends over 14 amino acids. CDR3 sequence: CASSILGGNQPQHF. Written as DNA, the CDR3 is TGTGCCAGTAGTATATTAGGGGGCAATCAGCCCCAGCATTTT.

This clonotype showed up many times. As DNA, the CDR3 is TGTGCCTGGAGTAAAGGACGGACCTACGAGCAGTACTTC. Amino acids: CAWSKGRTYEQYF. The chain joins TRBV30 to TRBJ2-7; D call uncertain. The CDR3 spans 13 residues. The germline V and J ends were trimmed by 2 bases and 2 bases, with 10 bases remaining between them. CDR1 GTSNPN and CDR2 SVGIG come from the germline V gene (reference sequence).

V is TRBV6-2 or TRBV6-3 and J is TRBJ1-5; TRBD1 might be the D (5 bases). Germline CDR1 is MNHEY and CDR2 is SVGEGT. The CDR3 length is 15 residues. Trimming removed 7 bases at V and 4 bases at J, with 17 bases between. CDR3: CASTRWGGENQPQHF. The CDR3, as DNA: TGTGCCAGCACCCGCTGGGGGGGAGAGAATCAGCCCCAGCATTTT.

This clonotype was counted ten times or more. The chain is built from TRBV5-1 and TRBJ2-7, with 11 bases fitting TRBD2. This CDR3 has 15 amino acids. Germline CDR1 and CDR2: SGHRS and YFSETQ. V was clipped by 4 bases and J by 1 base; unmatched bases: 4. This CDR3 reads CASSRSGRASYEQYF. The CDR3 bases are TGCGCCAGCAGCCGTAGCGGGAGGGCTTCCTACGAGCAGTACTTC. Together with reference TRBV5-1 and TRBJ2-7, the CDR3 gives the full variable domain: KAGVTQTPRYLIKTRGQQVTLSCSPISGHRSVSWYQQTPGQGLQFLFEYFSETQRNKGNFPGRFSGRQFSNSRSEMNVSTLELGDSALYLCASSRSGRASYEQYFGPGTRLTVT.

On this clonotype itself: One junction end disagrees with the germline gene, perhaps due to a read error. The rearrangement links TRBV6-2 or TRBV6-3 to TRBJ1-5, with a weak D call TRBD1 (5 bases). There are 16 residues in the CDR3. Looked up from germline, CDR1 is MNHEY and CDR2 is SVGEGT. The CDR3 spells CASRWGRQISAQPQHF. CDR3 DNA sequence: TGTGCCAGCAGGTGGGGGAGGCAGATCTCGGCTCAGCCTCAGCATTTT.

This clonotype was seen at least ten times. J is TRBJ1-1 and V is TRBV30, with D unclear. This CDR3 is built from 11 residues. CDR1 and CDR2 from the germline V gene are GTSNPN and SVGIG (reference sequence). The ends were cut back, 0 bases at V and 3 bases at J, with 2 bases in the middle. The CDR3 loop is CAWSVYTEAFF. The CDR3 DNA reads TGTGCCTGGAGTGTTTACACTGAAGCTTTCTTT.

This clonotype was detected many times. The chain couples TRBV12-3 or TRBV12-4 to TRBJ2-7; D is possibly TRBD1 (5 bases). This CDR3 is 13 amino acids long. V was shortened by 3 bases and J by 4 bases, with 10 bases between the two germline ends. The CDR3 loop is CASSFPGRYEQYF. The DNA of the CDR3 is TGTGCCAGCAGTTTCCCAGGGCGGTACGAGCAGTACTTC.

This clonotype was observed a few times. CDR3 coding DNA: TGTGCCAGCAATTTGGACCTAGCTAACTATGGCTACACCTTC. It encodes CASNLDLANYGYTF. The J gene is TRBJ1-2, the V gene TRBV28, with D unresolved. This CDR3 is 14 amino acids long. The V end lost 7 bases, the J end lost 0 bases, and 12 bases lay between the germline ends. Per the germline V gene, CDR1 is MDHEN and CDR2 is SYDVKM.